A selection of T cell receptor beta chains follows, all from one sample in a study of T cells in Graves' hyperthyroidism and ophthalmopathy. TCRdb re-called the multiplex PCR reads with MiXCR, one entry per CDR3 protein. The sample holds 700,000 or so distinct CDR3 sequences; roughly 15% are singletons and the top ten take roughly 8%. Sequencing used blood. These receptors were taken from a young man with Graves' hyperthyroidism. CDR3s include the opening cysteine and the closing phenylalanine or tryptophan. The D gene is left open where the match is weak. Clone size is stated in some rows and not others, as once, few, many or a class when expanded.

v_call	cdr3_length	clone_size	d_call	j_call	cdr3_aa	cdr3_nt
TRBV19	18	.	TRBD2	TRBJ2-3	CASSIGTSGRAGTDTQYF	TGTGCCAGTAGTATCGGGACTAGCGGGAGGGCCGGCACAGATACGCAGTATTTT
TRBV18	15	.	.	TRBJ1-3	CASSPPSGAGNTIYF	TGTGCCAGCTCACCACCGTCGGGGGCTGGAAACACCATATATTTT
TRBV11-3	13	many	.	TRBJ1-4	CASSGQNNEKLFF	TGTGCCAGCAGCGGGCAGAATAATGAAAAACTGTTTTTT
TRBV11-2	13	few	.	TRBJ2-7	CASSLERQSEQYF	TGTGCCAGCAGCTTAGAACGCCAATCCGAGCAGTACTTC
TRBV19	15	few	TRBD2	TRBJ2-1	CASSIASGSYNEQFF	TGTGCCAGTAGTATTGCCAGCGGGAGTTACAATGAGCAGTTCTTC
TRBV20-1	13	.	TRBD1	TRBJ2-7	CSASFGTGGEQYF	TGCAGTGCTAGTTTCGGGACAGGGGGAGAGCAGTACTTC
TRBV3-1	14	many	.	TRBJ2-1	CASTPGLTHNEQFF	TGTGCCAGCACCCCGGGACTCACTCACAATGAGCAGTTCTTC
TRBV4-3	14	many	.	TRBJ2-7	CASSPTVVGNEQYF	TGCGCCAGCAGCCCGACAGTTGTGGGAAACGAGCAGTACTTC
TRBV19	15	.	.	TRBJ1-1	CASSRVGFGGTEAFF	TGTGCCAGTAGCCGGGTCGGATTTGGGGGAACTGAAGCTTTCTTT
TRBV4-1	14	many	TRBD1	TRBJ2-7	CASSRGQGAKEQYF	TGCGCCAGCAGCCGGGGACAGGGGGCGAAGGAGCAGTACTTC
TRBV20-1	13	few	TRBD1	TRBJ1-2	CSAGLTGDYGYTF	TGCAGTGCTGGATTGACAGGGGACTATGGCTACACCTTC
TRBV27	15	.	.	TRBJ2-5	CASSLGGGRWETQYF	TGTGCCAGCAGTTTAGGGGGGGGGCGCTGGGAGACCCAGTACTTC
TRBV28	11	few	.	TRBJ2-6	CASSWGTPSDF	TGTGCCAGCAGCTGGGGGACACCCTCTGACTTC
TRBV12-3/TRBV12-4	14	many	.	TRBJ1-6	CASSWTSRDSPLHF	TGTGCCAGCAGTTGGACTTCGAGGGATTCACCCCTCCACTTT
TRBV7-9	13	.	.	TRBJ2-7	CASSRSTDYEQYF	TGTGCCAGCAGCCGAAGCACAGACTACGAGCAGTACTTC
TRBV7-2	14	.	.	TRBJ1-3	CASRPQGGGNTIYF	TGTGCCAGCAGGCCACAGGGCGGTGGAAACACCATATATTTT
TRBV2	14	.	TRBD2	TRBJ2-1	CAYRPGTTNNEQFF	TGTGCCTACAGACCAGGGACTACAAACAATGAGCAGTTCTTC
TRBV12-3/TRBV12-4	13	many	TRBD2	TRBJ2-1	CASSLGGFNEQFF	TGTGCCAGCAGCCTGGGAGGGTTTAATGAGCAGTTCTTC
TRBV11-2	14	.	.	TRBJ1-3	CASSVQRSGNTIYF	TGTGCCAGCAGCGTACAGCGCTCTGGAAACACCATATATTTT
TRBV5-1	15	.	.	TRBJ2-2	CASGQGAIYTGELFF	TGCGCCAGCGGCCAGGGAGCGATTTATACCGGGGAGCTGTTTTTT
TRBV30	16	many	.	TRBJ2-1	CALASVGGGSYNEQFF	TGTGCCCTGGCCTCGGTAGGGGGAGGCTCCTACAATGAGCAGTTCTTC
TRBV19	13	few	TRBD1	TRBJ1-2	CASKNRDSEGYTF	TGTGCCAGTAAAAACCGGGACAGCGAAGGCTACACCTTC
TRBV6-1	14	few	.	TRBJ2-7	CASSDRLGGYEQYF	TGTGCCAGCAGTGACCGACTAGGGGGCTACGAGCAGTACTTC
TRBV7-9	18	many	TRBD1	TRBJ1-1	CASSLVPGQDLMNTEAFF	TGTGCCAGCAGCTTAGTTCCCGGACAGGACCTCATGAACACTGAAGCTTTCTTT
TRBV7-4	17	.	TRBD2	TRBJ2-7	CASSLVTSSGRPYEQYF	TGTGCCAGCAGCTTAGTTACCTCTAGCGGGAGGCCCTACGAGCAGTACTTC
TRBV25-1	16	once	.	TRBJ1-2	CASEGFVGLAYYGYTF	TGTGCCAGCGAGGGGTTCGTCGGGTTGGCTTACTATGGCTACACCTTC
TRBV5-1	15	.	.	TRBJ2-2	CASSLEASSSGELFF	TGCGCCAGCAGCTTAGAAGCTTCTAGTTCCGGGGAGCTGTTTTTT
TRBV12-3/TRBV12-4	13	once	.	TRBJ1-1	CASRTDGDTEAFF	TGTGCCAGCAGGACCGACGGAGACACTGAAGCTTTCTTT
TRBV28	10	few	.	TRBJ2-7	CASSRGEQYF	TGTGCCAGCAGCAGGGGCGAGCAGTACTTC
TRBV20-1	13	few	TRBD2	TRBJ2-5	CSAELADKETQYF	TGCAGTGCAGAACTAGCGGATAAAGAGACCCAGTACTTC
TRBV4-3	16	.	.	TRBJ2-7	CASSQDLVQGPYEQYF	TGCGCCAGCAGCCAAGATTTAGTCCAGGGGCCCTACGAGCAGTACTTC
TRBV10-3	14	many	TRBD2	TRBJ2-1	CAISGRLAGDEQFF	TGTGCCATCAGTGGGAGACTAGCGGGAGATGAGCAGTTCTTC
TRBV9	15	few	TRBD2	TRBJ2-7	CASSVESGTAYEQYF	TGTGCCAGCAGCGTAGAAAGCGGGACGGCCTACGAGCAGTACTTC
TRBV5-5	17	many	TRBD2	TRBJ2-3	CASSSGTSGRARDTQYF	TGTGCCAGCAGCTCTGGGACTAGCGGGAGGGCCCGAGATACGCAGTATTTT
TRBV29-1	13	.	.	TRBJ2-1	CSVSGGFNNEQFF	TGCAGCGTTTCCGGGGGTTTTAACAATGAGCAGTTCTTC
TRBV20-1	14	many	TRBD1	TRBJ1-2	CSASLRTGVYGYTF	TGCAGTGCTAGTCTACGGACAGGGGTATATGGCTACACCTTC
TRBV12-5	14	few	.	TRBJ2-7	CASGLGDGSYEQYF	TGTGCTAGTGGTTTGGGGGACGGCTCCTACGAGCAGTACTTC
TRBV5-1	15	few	TRBD2	TRBJ2-7	CASSPGGGRAYEQYF	TGCGCCAGCAGCCCCGGTGGAGGGAGGGCCTACGAGCAGTACTTC
TRBV29-1	14	.	.	TRBJ1-5	CSVSGGGGNQPQHF	TGCAGCGTCTCTGGGGGAGGTGGCAATCAGCCCCAGCATTTT
TRBV19	14	.	TRBD1	TRBJ2-3	CASSQDRGLDTQYF	TGTGCCAGTAGCCAGGACAGGGGGCTAGATACGCAGTATTTT
TRBV6-2/TRBV6-3	14	few	TRBD1	TRBJ1-2	CASSLQGTIYGYTF	TGTGCCAGCAGCCTACAGGGGACGATCTATGGCTACACCTTC
TRBV4-2	17	many	.	TRBJ2-5	CASSQVRGVAAQETQYF	TGTGCCAGCAGCCAAGTTCGCGGGGTAGCAGCCCAAGAGACCCAGTACTTC
TRBV4-1	15	few	.	TRBJ2-7	CASSPTTESSYEQYF	TGCGCCAGCAGCCCAACAACAGAGAGCTCCTACGAGCAGTACTTC
TRBV9	14	many	.	TRBJ1-1	CASSSGDENTEAFF	TGTGCCAGCAGCTCAGGGGATGAGAACACTGAAGCTTTCTTT
TRBV12-3/TRBV12-4	14	few	.	TRBJ1-5	CASSPTRINQPQHF	TGTGCCAGCAGCCCTACACGGATCAATCAGCCCCAGCATTTT
TRBV18	17	.	.	TRBJ2-5	CASSPTPANTYQETQYF	TGTGCCAGCTCCCCAACCCCAGCCAACACGTACCAAGAGACCCAGTACTTC
TRBV30	14	few	.	TRBJ1-2	CAWSVGGHNYGYTF	TGTGCCTGGAGTGTAGGGGGACACAACTATGGCTACACCTTC
TRBV27	15	many	TRBD2	TRBJ2-1	CASSLQGLAGAQQFF	TGTGCCAGCAGTTTACAGGGACTAGCGGGGGCCCAGCAGTTCTTC
TRBV29-1	12	many	.	TRBJ2-7	CSVESVTYEQYF	TGCAGCGTTGAAAGCGTTACCTACGAGCAGTACTTC
TRBV20-1	12	.	.	TRBJ2-3	CSARGVLGTQYF	TGCAGTGCTAGAGGTGTCCTGGGAACGCAGTATTTT
TRBV27	15	many	TRBD1	TRBJ2-4	CASSAAWSGGNIQYF	TGTGCCAGCTCCGCAGCTTGGTCAGGGGGAAACATTCAGTACTTC
TRBV7-9	11	few	.	TRBJ2-3	CASARGDTQYF	TGTGCCAGCGCCAGGGGTGATACGCAGTATTTT
TRBV5-1	15	.	TRBD2	TRBJ2-7	CASSKDSGTAYEQYF	TGCGCCAGCAGCAAGGATAGCGGGACCGCCTACGAGCAGTACTTC
TRBV3-1	13	many	.	TRBJ2-1	CASSLQVVNEQFF	TGTGCCAGCAGCCTACAGGTTGTCAATGAGCAGTTCTTC
TRBV11-2	16	many	TRBD1	TRBJ1-1	CASSQWETGLNTEAFF	TGTGCCAGCAGCCAGTGGGAGACAGGGCTGAACACTGAAGCTTTCTTT
TRBV4-1	15	few	TRBD2	TRBJ2-7	CASSQGLRGRDEQYF	TGCGCCAGCAGCCAAGGGTTACGCGGGAGAGACGAGCAGTACTTC